This T cell receptor beta chain was identified during a study of T cells after yellow fever vaccination. Notes on the study in general: Subsequent booster samples again held most clones from primary vaccination (around 96% CD4, 88% CD8). Weaker overall, the secondary response nonetheless peaked faster (day 5 versus 15).

Germline V lookup: CDR1 DFQATT, CDR2 SNEGSKA (reference sequence). The CDR3 extends over 15 amino acids. After removal of 1 base from V and 0 bases from J, the junction contained 4 bases not matched to a gene. Each CDR3 protein is one row after TCRdb ran MiXCR on the 5' RACE reads. The table records 350,000 to 450,000 distinct CDR3 sequences, roughly 6.1% of them present only once. This clonotype has ten or more counts. Antigen specificity is unknown. V gene TRBV20-1 combines with J gene TRBJ2-7, with TRBD2 matching over 9 bases. This clonotype was sampled from a man between 25 and 39 years old who received the YFV17D yellow fever vaccine. The sample was PBMCs, taken 5 days after the yellow fever booster vaccination. CDR3 bases: TGCAGTGCTAGAGCGGAGACTAGCGGCTCCTACGAGCAGTACTTC. Protein product: CSARAETSGSYEQYF.